Listed below are T cell receptor beta chains from one sample, sequenced in a study of technical replicates of blood from a few donors. Only in-frame clones appear in the TCRdb table, and some are missing; sequencing was by immunoSEQ multiplex PCR. Of 100,000 or so clones detected, 96% appear once; the ten largest clones hold 0.2% to 0.25%. The specimen sequenced was T cells isolated from PBMCs. The receptors originated from a human donor in good health. CDR3s include the opening cysteine and the closing phenylalanine or tryptophan. D genes are given only for firm matches. The size of a clone is reported for some rows only, either as once, few or many, or as a class for expanded clones.

J,V,size,D,CDR3,DNA
TRBJ1-1,TRBV5-4,NA,NA,CASSQLGGAGTEAFF,TGTGCCAGCAGCCAATTGGGGGGGGCCGGGACTGAAGCTTTCTTT
TRBJ2-7,TRBV5-8,NA,NA,CASSSYRTSNYEQYF,TGTGCCAGCAGCTCCTACAGAACCTCTAACTACGAGCAGTACTTC
TRBJ1-2,TRBV28,NA,NA,CASSLLEGSEANYGYTF,TGTGCCAGCAGTTTATTAGAGGGATCTGAAGCTAACTATGGCTACACCTTC
TRBJ2-1,TRBV7-3,NA,TRBD2,CASSPTSGGSDEQFF,TGTGCCAGCAGCCCGACTAGCGGGGGGTCGGATGAGCAGTTCTTC
TRBJ1-1,TRBV30,few,NA,CAYDARRDTEAFF,TGTGCCTACGACGCCAGGCGGGACACTGAAGCTTTCTTT
TRBJ1-1,TRBV5-4,NA,NA,CASSLTGGREAFF,TGTGCCAGCAGCTTAACGGGAGGGAGGGAAGCTTTCTTT
TRBJ2-7,TRBV11-3,once,TRBD1,CASSRSSGTGWHEQYF,TGTGCCAGCAGTCGGTCTTCCGGGACAGGGTGGCACGAGCAGTACTTC
TRBJ2-2,TRBV11-1,NA,NA,CASSASGRYGGELFF,TGTGCCAGCAGCGCCTCAGGGAGGTACGGCGGGGAGCTGTTTTTT
TRBJ1-5,TRBV30,NA,TRBD1,CAWSVAGGAQPQHF,TGTGCCTGGAGTGTAGCAGGGGGCGCGCAGCCCCAGCATTTT
TRBJ1-1,TRBV5-1,NA,TRBD1,CASRPDRGGESLGTEAFF,TGCGCCAGCAGACCTGACAGGGGAGGGGAATCGCTTGGCACTGAAGCTTTCTTT
TRBJ2-1,TRBV5-8,NA,NA,CASSPGTRNNEQFF,TGTGCCAGCAGCCCCGGGACTCGAAACAATGAGCAGTTCTTC
TRBJ2-1,TRBV11-2,once,NA,CASSPSPSYNEQFF,TGTGCCAGCAGCCCTAGCCCCTCCTACAATGAGCAGTTCTTC
TRBJ2-1,TRBV7-9,NA,TRBD2,CASSFRLAGADNEQFF,TGTGCCAGCAGCTTTAGACTAGCGGGGGCGGACAATGAGCAGTTCTTC
TRBJ2-1,TRBV6-4,NA,NA,CASSDGSSYNEQFF,TGTGCCAGCAGTGATGGTAGCTCCTACAATGAGCAGTTCTTC
TRBJ2-2,TRBV29-1,once,NA,CSVLRGTGELFF,TGCAGCGTGCTGCGTGGCACCGGGGAGCTGTTTTTT
TRBJ1-1,TRBV2,NA,NA,CASTAEGGTEAFF,TGTGCCAGCACCGCGGAGGGAGGCACTGAAGCTTTCTTT
TRBJ1-5,TRBV2,NA,NA,CASSGTDHSNQPQHF,TGTGCCAGCAGTGGGACAGACCATAGCAATCAGCCCCAGCATTTT
TRBJ2-3,TRBV9,NA,TRBD2,CASSLRTSGRVTDTQYF,TGTGCCAGCAGCTTACGGACTAGCGGGAGGGTAACAGATACGCAGTATTTT
TRBJ2-7,TRBV2,NA,NA,CASSEDGPARHF,TGTGCCAGCAGTGAAGATGGTCCTGCGAGGCACTTC
TRBJ1-1,TRBV6-1,NA,NA,CASSREGTEAFF,TGTGCCAGCAGCAGGGAAGGTACTGAAGCTTTCTTT
TRBJ1-5,TRBV30,NA,TRBD1,CAWGRDRNQPQHF,TGTGCCTGGGGCCGGGACAGAAATCAGCCCCAGCATTTT
TRBJ1-1,TRBV12-5,NA,NA,CASGLGALNTEAFF,TGTGCTAGTGGTTTGGGGGCGTTGAACACTGAAGCTTTCTTT
TRBJ2-2,TRBV18,NA,TRBD1,CASSPYGTGANTGELFF,TGTGCCAGCTCACCGTATGGGACAGGGGCGAACACCGGGGAGCTGTTTTTT
TRBJ1-2,TRBV27,NA,NA,CASHLRGGERYGYTF,TGTGCCAGCCACCTAAGGGGGGGAGAGCGCTATGGCTACACCTTC
TRBJ2-7,TRBV6-1,NA,NA,CASSGTAWDEQYF,TGTGCCAGCAGTGGAACAGCCTGGGACGAGCAGTACTTC
TRBJ2-3,TRBV5-4,NA,TRBD1,CASSMGQGTDTQYF,TGTGCCAGCAGTATGGGACAGGGCACAGATACGCAGTATTTT
TRBJ2-7,TRBV4-1,NA,NA,CASSQDYHRTYEQYF,TGCGCCAGCAGCCAAGACTACCACAGAACCTACGAGCAGTACTTC
TRBJ2-1,TRBV9,NA,TRBD2,CASSGPRERGDNEQFF,TGTGCCAGCAGCGGTCCGAGGGAGCGGGGGGACAATGAGCAGTTCTTC
TRBJ1-1,TRBV4-1,NA,TRBD1,CASSQAIIRTGGNTEAFF,TGCGCCAGCAGCCAAGCTATTATCCGGACAGGAGGAAACACTGAAGCTTTCTTT
TRBJ2-7,TRBV5-6,NA,NA,CASSAGYEQYF,TGTGCCAGCAGCGCCGGGTACGAGCAGTACTTC
TRBJ1-2,TRBV7-9,NA,NA,CASSLDPQAGFNYGYTF,TGTGCCAGCAGCTTAGACCCCCAGGCTGGATTTAACTATGGCTACACCTTC
TRBJ2-2,TRBV28,NA,NA,CASSSIQGRQELFF,TGTGCCAGCAGTTCCATACAGGGCCGGCAGGAGCTGTTTTTT
TRBJ1-2,TRBV5-6,NA,NA,CASSLSVGYTF,TGTGCCAGCAGCTTGTCAGTCGGCTACACCTTC
TRBJ2-3,TRBV7-6,NA,TRBD2,CASSLRGGLPTDTQYF,TGTGCCAGCAGCTTGCGGGGGGGGCTTCCCACAGATACGCAGTATTTT
TRBJ2-2,TRBV11-3,NA,TRBD1,CASSSTRDRGSGTGELFF,TGTGCCAGCAGCTCTACAAGGGACAGGGGATCTGGTACCGGGGAGCTGTTTTTT
TRBJ2-5,TRBV19,NA,NA,CASSIQGGETQYF,TGTGCCAGTAGTATACAGGGGGGAGAGACCCAGTACTTC
TRBJ2-2,TRBV11-3,once,TRBD1,CASSLGQVDPELFF,TGTGCCAGCAGCCTGGGACAGGTCGATCCGGAGCTGTTTTTT
TRBJ2-4,TRBV28,NA,NA,CASSQQVIQYF,TGTGCCAGCAGTCAACAGGTTATTCAGTACTTC
TRBJ2-1,TRBV7-9,NA,TRBD2,CASSGPGLAGAGEQFF,TGTGCCAGCAGCGGACCGGGACTAGCGGGAGCGGGTGAGCAGTTCTTC
TRBJ2-7,TRBV2,NA,NA,CASSGGLLSYEQYF,TGTGCCAGCAGTGGAGGACTCCTCTCCTACGAGCAGTACTTC
TRBJ1-2,TRBV4-2,NA,NA,CASSHPILTGAKYGYTF,TGTGCCAGCAGCCATCCAATTCTGACAGGAGCCAAATATGGCTACACCTTC
TRBJ2-5,TRBV29-1,NA,NA,CSVLRGGSGETQYF,TGCAGCGTCCTCAGAGGGGGTAGTGGAGAGACCCAGTACTTC
TRBJ2-3,TRBV6-5,NA,TRBD2,CASSPTSGKPDTQYF,TGTGCCAGCAGTCCGACTAGCGGGAAGCCAGATACGCAGTATTTT
TRBJ2-7,TRBV28,NA,NA,CASSSPSKVRAGAYEQYF,TGTGCCAGCAGTTCCCCATCTAAAGTACGAGCGGGCGCTTACGAGCAGTACTTC
TRBJ1-1,TRBV19,NA,TRBD1,CASNNRGQDEAFF,TGTGCCAGTAATAACAGGGGGCAGGATGAAGCTTTCTTT
TRBJ2-2,TRBV25-1,once,NA,CASSEFRGPDTGELFF,TGTGCCAGCAGTGAATTTCGGGGTCCGGACACCGGGGAGCTGTTTTTT
TRBJ1-1,TRBV13,NA,NA,CASSFVEVRMNTEAFF,TGTGCCAGCAGCTTCGTGGAGGTTCGAATGAACACTGAAGCTTTCTTT
TRBJ1-4,TRBV27,NA,TRBD1,CASSSGTGDEKLFF,TGTGCCAGCAGTTCCGGGACAGGGGACGAAAAACTGTTTTTT
TRBJ2-1,TRBV7-2,NA,TRBD2,CASSLVSGRVDEQFF,TGTGCCAGCAGCTTAGTAAGCGGGAGAGTTGATGAGCAGTTCTTC
TRBJ2-7,TRBV5-1,NA,NA,CASSFQGGYYEQYF,TGCGCCAGCAGCTTCCAAGGAGGATACTACGAGCAGTACTTC
TRBJ2-3,TRBV9,NA,NA,CASRRGVGGAPDTQYF,TGTGCCAGCAGAAGGGGGGTTGGGGGGGCCCCAGATACGCAGTATTTT
TRBJ1-5,TRBV6-4,NA,TRBD1,CASSDGTGGQPQHF,TGTGCCAGCAGTGACGGGACAGGGGGCCAGCCCCAGCATTTT